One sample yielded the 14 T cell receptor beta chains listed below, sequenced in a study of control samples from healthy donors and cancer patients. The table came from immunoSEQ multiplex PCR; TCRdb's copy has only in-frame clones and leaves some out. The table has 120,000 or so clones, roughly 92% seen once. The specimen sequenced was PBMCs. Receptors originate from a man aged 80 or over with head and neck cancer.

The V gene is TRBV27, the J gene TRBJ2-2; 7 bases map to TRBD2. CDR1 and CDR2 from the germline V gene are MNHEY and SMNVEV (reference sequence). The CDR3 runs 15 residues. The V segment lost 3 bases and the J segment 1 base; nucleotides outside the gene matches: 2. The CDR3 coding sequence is TGTGCCAGCAGTTTGGAGCGGGAGAACACCGGGGAGCTGTTTTTT. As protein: CASSLERENTGELFF.

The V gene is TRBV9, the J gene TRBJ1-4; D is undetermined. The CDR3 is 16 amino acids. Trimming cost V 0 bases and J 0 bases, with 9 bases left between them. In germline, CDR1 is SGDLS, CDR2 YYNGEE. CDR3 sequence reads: CASSVENGATNEKLFF. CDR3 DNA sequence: TGTGCCAGCAGCGTAGAGAACGGAGCAACTAATGAAAAACTGTTTTTT. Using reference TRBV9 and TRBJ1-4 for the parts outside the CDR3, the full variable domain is DSGVTQTPKHLITATGQRVTLRCSPRSGDLSVYWYQQSLDQGLQFLIQYYNGEERAKGNILERFSAQQFPDLHSELNLSSLELGDSALYFCASSVENGATNEKLFFGSGTQLSVL.

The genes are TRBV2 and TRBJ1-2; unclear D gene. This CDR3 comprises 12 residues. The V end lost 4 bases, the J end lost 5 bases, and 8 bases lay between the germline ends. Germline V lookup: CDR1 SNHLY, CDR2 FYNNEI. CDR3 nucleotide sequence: TGTGCCAGCAGTGGGGTTGGTTATGGCTACACCTTC. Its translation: CASSGVGYGYTF.

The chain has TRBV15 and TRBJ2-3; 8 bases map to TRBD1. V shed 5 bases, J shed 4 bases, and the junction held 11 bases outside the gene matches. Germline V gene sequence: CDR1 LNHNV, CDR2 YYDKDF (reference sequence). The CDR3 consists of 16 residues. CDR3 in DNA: TGTGCCACCAGCTCCCGCTCCGGACAGGGATCAGATACGCAGTATTTT. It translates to CATSSRSGQGSDTQYF.

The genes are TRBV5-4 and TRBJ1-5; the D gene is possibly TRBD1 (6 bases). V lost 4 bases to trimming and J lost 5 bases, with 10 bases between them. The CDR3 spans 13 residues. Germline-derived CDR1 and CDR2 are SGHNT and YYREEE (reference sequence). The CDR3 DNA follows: TGTGCCAGCAGCGCACAGGGAGATCAGCCCCAGCATTTT. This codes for CASSAQGDQPQHF.

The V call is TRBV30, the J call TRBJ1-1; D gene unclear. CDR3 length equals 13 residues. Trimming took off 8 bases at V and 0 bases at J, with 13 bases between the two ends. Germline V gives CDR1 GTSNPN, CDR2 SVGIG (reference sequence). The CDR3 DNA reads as TGTGCCCAACTGACATCTTTGAACACTGAAGCTTTCTTT. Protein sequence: CAQLTSLNTEAFF. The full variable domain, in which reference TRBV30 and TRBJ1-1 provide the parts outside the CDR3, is SQTIHQWPATLVQPVGSPLSLECTVEGTSNPNLYWYRQAAGRGLQLLFYSVGIGQISSEVPQNLSASRPQDRQFILSSKKLLLSDSGFYLCAQLTSLNTEAFFGQGTRLTVV.

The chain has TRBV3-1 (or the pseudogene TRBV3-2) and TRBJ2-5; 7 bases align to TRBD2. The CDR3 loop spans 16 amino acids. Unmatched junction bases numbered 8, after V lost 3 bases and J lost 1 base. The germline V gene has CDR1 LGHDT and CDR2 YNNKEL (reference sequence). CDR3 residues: CASSQLGGDRQETQYF. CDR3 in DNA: TGTGCCAGCAGCCAGTTGGGGGGGGACCGCCAAGAGACCCAGTACTTC.

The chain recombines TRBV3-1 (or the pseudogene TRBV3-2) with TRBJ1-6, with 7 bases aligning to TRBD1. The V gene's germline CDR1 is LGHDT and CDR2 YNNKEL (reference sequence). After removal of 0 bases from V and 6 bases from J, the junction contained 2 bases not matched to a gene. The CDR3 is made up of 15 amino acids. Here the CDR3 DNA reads TGTGCCAGCAGCCAAGAGAGGACAGGTAATTCACCCCTCCACTTT. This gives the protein CASSQERTGNSPLHF.

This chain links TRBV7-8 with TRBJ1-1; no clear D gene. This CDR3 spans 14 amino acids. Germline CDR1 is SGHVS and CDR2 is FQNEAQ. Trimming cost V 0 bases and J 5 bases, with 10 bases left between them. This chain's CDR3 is CASSLAVAVTEAFF. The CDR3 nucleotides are TGTGCCAGCAGCTTAGCCGTTGCGGTGACTGAAGCTTTCTTT.

The CDR3 sequence: CASSRLVGETQYF. The CDR3 coding sequence is TGCGCCAGCAGCAGACTAGTGGGGGAGACCCAGTACTTC. This chain connects TRBV4-1 to TRBJ2-5; weak D call: TRBD2 (6 bases). Trimming took off 5 bases at V and 5 bases at J, with 12 bases between the two ends. Germline CDR1 reads MGHRA; CDR2 reads YSYEKL. CDR3 length equals 13 residues.

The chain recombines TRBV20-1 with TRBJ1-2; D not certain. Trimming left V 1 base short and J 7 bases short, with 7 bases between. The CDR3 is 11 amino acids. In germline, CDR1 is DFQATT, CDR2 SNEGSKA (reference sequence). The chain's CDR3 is CSARGGPGYTF. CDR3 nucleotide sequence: TGCAGTGCTAGAGGAGGGCCTGGCTACACCTTC.

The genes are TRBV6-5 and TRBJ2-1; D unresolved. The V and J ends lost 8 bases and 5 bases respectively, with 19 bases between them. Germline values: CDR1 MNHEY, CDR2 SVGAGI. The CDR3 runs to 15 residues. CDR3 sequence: CASGHVGLYDNEQFF. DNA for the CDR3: TGTGCCAGCGGGCATGTCGGCCTCTACGACAATGAGCAGTTCTTC.

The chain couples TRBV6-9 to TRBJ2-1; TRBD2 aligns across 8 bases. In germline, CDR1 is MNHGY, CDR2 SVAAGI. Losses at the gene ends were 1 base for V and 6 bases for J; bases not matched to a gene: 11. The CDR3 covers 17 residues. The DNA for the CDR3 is TGTGCCAGCAGTTATTGGGGGAGCGGGGGAGGGGCCAATGAGCAGTTCTTC. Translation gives CASSYWGSGGGANEQFF.

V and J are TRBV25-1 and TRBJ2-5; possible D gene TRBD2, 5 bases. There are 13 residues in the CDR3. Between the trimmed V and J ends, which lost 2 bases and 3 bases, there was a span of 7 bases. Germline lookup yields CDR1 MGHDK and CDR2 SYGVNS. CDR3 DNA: TGTGCCAGCAGTGAACCCGGGAAAGAGACCCAGTACTTC. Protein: CASSEPGKETQYF.